These 22 T cell receptor beta chains originate from one sample sequenced in a study of radiotherapy plus CTLA-4 blockade in lung cancer. TCRdb's copy holds only in-frame clones and misses some; the assay was immunoSEQ multiplex PCR. This table holds around 120,000 clones, about 77% found once. The source was peripheral blood, collected from a patient treated with radiotherapy plus ipilimumab. Source of these receptors: a human donor with non-small cell lung cancer who had a partial response to radiotherapy plus ipilimumab.

The chain carries TRBV29-1 and TRBJ1-2, with 8 bases aligning to TRBD1. V shed 0 bases, J shed 7 bases, and the junction held 7 bases outside the gene matches. The CDR3 is 14 residues long. The germline V gene has CDR1 SQVTM and CDR2 ANQGSEA. The CDR3: CSVEDRGQEGGYTF. The CDR3 coding sequence is TGCAGCGTTGAAGACAGGGGGCAAGAGGGTGGCTACACCTTC.

The chain uses TRBV6-6 and TRBJ2-7, with D uncertain. With 5 bases removed from V and 0 bases from J, the gap between germline ends came to 14 bases. The CDR3 consists of 15 residues. Germline CDR1 is MNHNY and CDR2 is SVGAGI (reference sequence). CDR3 sequence reads: CASSAPQENSYEQYF. In DNA form, the CDR3 reads TGTGCCAGCAGTGCGCCCCAGGAAAACTCCTACGAGCAGTACTTC.

The genes are TRBV6-5 and TRBJ1-2, with 9 bases aligning to TRBD1. V trimming: 4 bases; J trimming: 3 bases; junction bases outside the gene matches: 3. Germline CDR1 and CDR2: MNHEY and SVGAGI. This CDR3 contains 14 residues. CDR3 amino acids: CASSSTGGDYGYTF. CDR3 DNA: TGTGCCAGCAGTTCGACAGGGGGAGACTATGGCTACACCTTC.

This chain links TRBV5-1 with TRBJ1-1; D possibly corresponds to TRBD1 (6 bases). This CDR3 has 17 residues. Trimming took 4 bases from V and 0 from J, leaving 19 bases between them. Germline CDR1 and CDR2: SGHRS and YFSETQ. Here the CDR3 DNA reads TGCGCCAGCAGCCCGGAGCCGGGGGGCGGCATGAACACTGAAGCTTTCTTT. Translating gives CASSPEPGGGMNTEAFF.

V and J are TRBV6-4 and TRBJ2-7; D uncertain. The V and J ends lost 0 bases and 4 bases respectively, with 7 bases between them. The length of the CDR3 is 13 residues. Germline V lookup: CDR1 MRHNA, CDR2 SNTAGT. Written as DNA, the CDR3 is TGTGCCAGCAGTGACTCCGACATTTACGAGCAGTACTTC. Translated: CASSDSDIYEQYF.

V usage is TRBV18 and J usage is TRBJ2-3; weak D call: TRBD1 (5 bases). The germline gives CDR1 KGHSH, CDR2 LQKENI. This CDR3 comprises 13 residues. The V and J ends lost 3 bases and 3 bases respectively, with 7 bases between them. The DNA for the CDR3 is TGTGCCAGCTCACCCGACAGTACAGATACGCAGTATTTT. Its translation is CASSPDSTDTQYF.

In DNA form, the CDR3 reads TGTGCCAGCTCACCCCAGGGGGCAGTAAATGAGCAGTTCTTC. Its protein product is CASSPQGAVNEQFF. The rearrangement links TRBV18 to TRBJ2-1; 8 nucleotides match TRBD1. This CDR3 is built from 14 residues. The ends lost 3 bases at V and 7 bases at J; junction bases unmatched: 5. CDR1 and CDR2 from the germline V gene are KGHSH and LQKENI.

The CDR3 coding sequence is TGCGCCAGCAGGACAGGGTTACAAGAGACCCAGTACTTC. Its protein product is CASRTGLQETQYF. V and J are TRBV5-1 and TRBJ2-5, with TRBD1 matching over 7 bases. With 5 bases clipped from V and 2 bases from J, the junction kept 3 bases outside the gene matches. There are 13 residues in the CDR3. Germline V CDR1 and CDR2: SGHRS, YFSETQ.

In nucleotides, the CDR3 is TGTGCCAGCAGCCAAAGAGGGACACAAAACACCGGGGAGCTGTTTTTT. Translating it yields CASSQRGTQNTGELFF. The chain employs TRBV4-2 and TRBJ2-2, with D possibly TRBD1 on 6 matching bases. Germline lookup yields CDR1 LGHNA and CDR2 YNFKEQ. Trimming left V 2 bases short and J 2 bases short, with 12 bases between. The CDR3 runs 16 residues.

V and J are TRBV5-3 and TRBJ2-1; TRBD2 aligns across 8 bases. TRBV5-3 is flagged as an ORF with uncertain function. The junction had 15 bases not matched to a gene; V was cut back by 2 bases and J by 5 bases. The CDR3 consists of 18 residues. In nucleotides, the CDR3 is TGTGCCAGAAGCTTCGCTGGGGGTGCCCGGGAGGGCAACAATGAGCAGTTCTTC. It yields the protein CARSFAGGAREGNNEQFF.

This clone was seen a single time. This chain connects TRBV4-3 to TRBJ2-3; D remains ambiguous. Looked up from germline, CDR1 is LGHNA and CDR2 is YSLEER. Trimming removed 0 bases from V and 8 bases from J, with 9 bases in between. The length of the CDR3 is 13 residues. The CDR3 DNA is TGCGCCAGCAGCCAAGAGGAAAGAGGTACGCAGTATTTT. It is translated as CASSQEERGTQYF.

The rearrangement uses TRBV10-3 and TRBJ2-1; a possible D gene is TRBD2 (6 bases). This CDR3 is built from 13 residues. Germline V gene lookup returns CDR1 ENHRY and CDR2 SYGVKD. Between the trimmed V and J ends, which lost 4 bases and 8 bases, there was a span of 12 bases. The CDR3: CAISVASEDEQFF. In DNA form, the CDR3 reads TGTGCCATCAGTGTGGCTAGCGAGGATGAGCAGTTCTTC.

V is TRBV7-2 and J is TRBJ2-1, with D hard to call. This CDR3 is built from 13 residues. Germline lookup yields CDR1 SGHTA and CDR2 FQGNSA. Trimming pared 2 bases from V and 10 bases from J, leaving 12 bases between. The CDR3 coding sequence is TGTGCCAGCAGCTTAAACCCGTCCGGGGAGCAGTTCTTC. It encodes CASSLNPSGEQFF.

In this sample, this clone turned up once. The chain has TRBV5-1 and TRBJ1-1; no reliable D call. Germline CDR1 is SGHRS and CDR2 is YFSETQ. V dropped 7 bases and J dropped 4 bases, with 14 bases sitting between them. The length of the CDR3 is 13 residues. This CDR3 is CASCYESLTEAFF. Here the CDR3 DNA reads TGCGCCAGCTGTTATGAGAGCCTCACTGAAGCTTTCTTT.

The CDR3 protein is CASSQAGVHEQFF. The CDR3 DNA follows: TGTGCCAGCAGCCAAGCGGGAGTGCATGAGCAGTTCTTC. The chain has TRBV14 and TRBJ2-1; tentatively, D is TRBD2 (6 bases). The CDR3 spans 13 residues. The V gene's germline CDR1 is SGHDN and CDR2 FVKESK. The V and J ends lost 1 base and 8 bases respectively, with 9 bases between them.

This chain joins TRBV4-1 and TRBJ2-5; TRBD2 agrees at 14 bases. The germline V gene has CDR1 MGHRA and CDR2 YSYEKL. The trim removed 4 bases at V and 4 bases at J, leaving 5 bases unmatched. The CDR3 totals 16 residues. CDR3 loop: CASSRGTSGRGETQYF. Written as DNA, the CDR3 is TGCGCCAGCAGCCGGGGGACTAGCGGGAGAGGAGAGACCCAGTACTTC.

The chain has TRBV19 and TRBJ1-5; the D is unclear. The V and J ends lost 7 bases and 7 bases respectively, with 11 bases between them. Germline V gene data show CDR1 as LNHDA and CDR2 as SQIVND (reference sequence). This CDR3 has 12 residues. CDR3 in amino acids: CASTRRGQPQHF. The CDR3 DNA sequence: TGTGCCAGTACGAGGCGAGGACAGCCCCAGCATTTT.

J is TRBJ2-6 and V is TRBV7-3, with 12 nucleotides matching TRBD1. Trimming removed 2 bases from V and 2 bases from J; junction bases left unmatched: 4. Germline values: CDR1 SGHTA, CDR2 FQGTGA. The CDR3 sequence is 18 residues long. CDR3 bases: TGTGCCAGCAGCTTATTGGGACAGGGGGCGCCTGGGGCCAACGTCCTGACTTTC. Translated: CASSLLGQGAPGANVLTF.

The DNA of the CDR3 is TGTGCCAGCAGCTTCTACAGCAATCAGCCCCAGCATTTT. It yields the protein CASSFYSNQPQHF. The chain employs TRBV7-9 and TRBJ1-5; D uncertain. V lost 3 bases and J 1 base, leaving 4 bases between the germline ends. The CDR3 covers 13 residues. Germline CDR1 and CDR2: SEHNR and FQNEAQ (reference sequence).

The J gene is TRBJ2-3, the V gene TRBV4-3; D is ambiguous. The CDR3 sequence is 15 residues long. Trimming stripped 0 bases from V and 3 bases from J, with 10 bases between. The germline CDR1 and CDR2 sequences are LGHNA and YSLEER. The CDR3 DNA reads TGCGCCAGCAGCCAAGATAGCTACCCTACAGATACGCAGTATTTT. It specifies CASSQDSYPTDTQYF.

This chain links TRBV28 with TRBJ2-3; tentatively, D is TRBD2 (5 bases). Germline V gives CDR1 MDHEN, CDR2 SYDVKM. CDR3 length: 15 residues. Trimming removed 3 bases at V and 3 bases at J, with 13 bases between. In nucleotides, the CDR3 is TGTGCCAGCAGTTTCGTTACCCCGGGGACAGATACGCAGTATTTT. It encodes CASSFVTPGTDTQYF. Combining the CDR3 with reference TRBV28 and TRBJ2-3 gives the whole variable domain DVKVTQSSRYLVKRTGEKVFLECVQDMDHENMFWYRQDPGLGLRLIYFSYDVKMKEKGDIPEGYSVSREKKERFSLILESASTNQTSMYLCASSFVTPGTDTQYFGPGTRLTVL.

V and J are TRBV2 and TRBJ1-5, with D uncertain. CDR3 length equals 15 residues. Germline assignment: CDR1 SNHLY and CDR2 FYNNEI. Trimming cost V 4 bases and J 5 bases, with 15 bases left between them. CDR3 nucleotides: TGTGCCAGCAGTGTGGGCAACTTAGTCCATCAGCCCCAGCATTTT. It yields the protein CASSVGNLVHQPQHF. The whole variable domain, remainder taken from reference TRBV2 and TRBJ1-5, is EPEVTQTPSHQVTQMGQEVILRCVPISNHLYFYWYRQILGQKVEFLVSFYNNEISEKSEIFDDQFSVERPDGSNFTLKIRSTKLEDSAMYFCASSVGNLVHQPQHFGDGTRLSIL.